A selection of T cell receptor beta chains follows, all from one sample in a study of kidney transplant recipient with SARS-CoV-2 infection. TCRdb independently ran MiXCR on the reads; one entry per CDR3 protein. This table has roughly 230,000 distinct CDR3 sequences, 25% to 35% appearing once. The sequences come from a blood sample, collected at baseline and on day 111 from a kidney transplant recipient. These receptors all come from a male patient aged 25-45 years who had COVID-19 and was a kidney transplant recipient. Certain T cells may be donor cells from the graft. Each CDR3 is given with its conserved first and last residue. D genes are given only for firm matches. Expanded clones get a size class; other rows say once, few or many, or leave the size out.

many,TRBD2,TRBV19,TRBJ2-7,TGTGCCAGTAGTATCGGTAGCGGGAGATACGAGCAGTACTTC,CASSIGSGRYEQYF
many,NA,TRBV7-6,TRBJ2-2,TGTGCCAGCAGCTTAGGGGGACGGGCGAACACCGGGGAGCTGTTTTTT,CASSLGGRANTGELFF
many,NA,TRBV28,TRBJ2-3,TGTGCCAGCAGTTTAGGGGCGGACTTGGGCACAGATACGCAGTATTTT,CASSLGADLGTDTQYF
many,NA,TRBV9,TRBJ1-2,TGTGCCAGCGGCTATGCGTACTCAAGAAAGACCTATGGCTACACCTTC,CASGYAYSRKTYGYTF
many,TRBD1,TRBV6-6,TRBJ2-1,TGTGCCAGCAGCACTCAGGGGGCCTACAATGAGCAGTTCTTC,CASSTQGAYNEQFF
few,NA,TRBV20-1,TRBJ2-1,TGCAGTGCTAGGACTACCCCGTCCGATGAGCAGTTCTTC,CSARTTPSDEQFF
NA,TRBD2,TRBV6-5,TRBJ2-1,TGTGCCAGCAGCATTAGCGGGAGCCGTCTCAATGAGCAGTTCTTC,CASSISGSRLNEQFF
many,NA,TRBV6-5,TRBJ1-2,TGTGCCAGCAGTGGACAGTTATACTATGGCTACACCTTC,CASSGQLYYGYTF
NA,NA,TRBV12-3/TRBV12-4,TRBJ2-1,TGTGCCAGCAAGAATTTAGCTGGGACCCACAATGAGCAGTTCTTC,CASKNLAGTHNEQFF
many,NA,TRBV20-1,TRBJ1-1,TGCAGTGCTCGCCCGGACCTGAACACTGAAGCTTTCTTT,CSARPDLNTEAFF
many,NA,TRBV20-1,TRBJ2-3,TGCAGTGCTAGAAGGGGGCGGGGGGCGAGGGCAGATACGCAGTATTTT,CSARRGRGARADTQYF
many,NA,TRBV7-2,TRBJ1-2,TGTGCCAGCAGCGACTCGATCAGAGACGGAAAGACCTATGGCTACACCTTC,CASSDSIRDGKTYGYTF
many,NA,TRBV5-1,TRBJ2-2,TGCGCCAGCAGCTGGGGACGGCCAGGAACCGGGGAGCTGTTTTTT,CASSWGRPGTGELFF
many,TRBD2,TRBV28,TRBJ2-7,TGTGCCAGCAGTTTAGGAGCGGGGCCCTTAGGAGACGAGCAGTACTTC,CASSLGAGPLGDEQYF
NA,NA,TRBV5-3,TRBJ1-2,TGTGCCAGAGTGAGCAGAGTGGTGAGAAAGACCTATGGCTACACCTTC,CARVSRVVRKTYGYTF
NA,TRBD2,TRBV7-3,TRBJ2-1,TGTGCCAGCAGCTTCATAGCGGGAGGGGTTGAGCAGTTCTTC,CASSFIAGGVEQFF
many,NA,TRBV5-6,TRBJ2-7,TGTGCCAGCAGCCCTTCCATACGCCGAAACTACGAGCAGTACTTC,CASSPSIRRNYEQYF
many,NA,TRBV28,TRBJ2-7,TGTGCCAGCAGTGCAATAGGCGGCGAGCAGTACTTC,CASSAIGGEQYF
many,NA,TRBV4-1,TRBJ1-4,TGCGCCAGCAGCCAGTCAGGGTCGGCTAATGAAAAACTGTTTTTT,CASSQSGSANEKLFF
many,NA,TRBV3-1,TRBJ1-5,TGTGCCAGCAGCCAAGACAGTTTAGATCAGCCCCAGCATTTT,CASSQDSLDQPQHF
many,NA,TRBV12-3/TRBV12-4,TRBJ1-1,TGTGCCAGCAGTTTCGAGAGGAACACTGAAGCTTTCTTT,CASSFERNTEAFF
few,TRBD2,TRBV28,TRBJ2-1,TGTGCCAGCAGAAACCGAGGCGGGAGGGCCGGGGATGAGCAGTTCTTC,CASRNRGGRAGDEQFF
many,TRBD1,TRBV10-3,TRBJ2-1,TGTGCCGGGTCTCCGGGACAGCACTACAATGAGCAGTTCTTC,CAGSPGQHYNEQFF
NA,TRBD2,TRBV20-1,TRBJ2-3,TGCAGTGCTAGAAGGCTGGCTAGCGGGAGGGAAAGCACAGGTACGCAGTATTTT,CSARRLASGRESTGTQYF
NA,TRBD2,TRBV4-1,TRBJ2-6,TGCGCCAGCAGCCATAAGTCGGGACTAGCGGGTATAAATGAGCAGCTCTTC,CASSHKSGLAGINEQLF
many,NA,TRBV4-3,TRBJ1-2,TGCGCCAGCAGCAGCACCAAAGGACGTCGAAAGACCTATGGCTACACCTTC,CASSSTKGRRKTYGYTF
many,NA,TRBV27,TRBJ2-7,TGTGCCAGCAGTCCAAAATCGGACGAGCAGTACTTC,CASSPKSDEQYF
many,NA,TRBV27,TRBJ1-1,TGTGCCAGCAGCCCGGCGGGGCCCATGAACACTGAAGCTTTCTTT,CASSPAGPMNTEAFF
many,NA,TRBV6-1,TRBJ1-2,TGTGCCAGCAGTGAGGAACTGGAATGTAGAAAGACCTATGGCTACACCTTC,CASSEELECRKTYGYTF
many,TRBD2,TRBV3-1,TRBJ2-5,TGTGCCAGCAGCCTGGGACTAGCGGGCTACCAAGAGACCCAGTACTTC,CASSLGLAGYQETQYF
many,NA,TRBV7-8,TRBJ2-1,TGTGCCAGCAGCTTAGCTCGGGGGATCGGCTACAATGAGCAGTTCTTC,CASSLARGIGYNEQFF
many,NA,TRBV4-1,TRBJ1-6,TGCGCCAGCAGCCAAGTGGCGGGAAAGGAAAGTTCACCCCTCCACTTT,CASSQVAGKESSPLHF
NA,NA,TRBV3-1,TRBJ1-1,TGTGCCAGCAGCCAAGAAGGCGGGGCAGGGGTTCCTGAAGCTTTCTTT,CASSQEGGAGVPEAFF
many,NA,TRBV5-8,TRBJ1-2,TGTGCCAGCAGCTTGACGGGAGGGGCCGGCTACACCTTC,CASSLTGGAGYTF
many,NA,TRBV5-4,TRBJ2-1,TGTGCCAGCAGCTTGTCAGTTGGTGAGCAGTTCTTC,CASSLSVGEQFF
many,NA,TRBV18,TRBJ2-7,TGTGCCAGCTCACCGCGCCAGGGCACCTACGAGCAGTACTTC,CASSPRQGTYEQYF
many,NA,TRBV7-9,TRBJ1-5,TGTGCCAGCAGCTTATTTTATGGTACCGATAGCAATCAGCCCCAGCATTTT,CASSLFYGTDSNQPQHF
many,NA,TRBV9,TRBJ2-1,TGTGCCAGCAGCGTAGGGGGACGGGAGCAGTTCTTC,CASSVGGREQFF
many,NA,TRBV20-1,TRBJ2-7,TGCAGTGCTAGAGATTTAGCAGGGAACTACGAGCAGTACTTC,CSARDLAGNYEQYF
many,TRBD1,TRBV20-1,TRBJ1-2,TGCAGTGCTAGGCGTCCGGGACAGGGGGGTGGCTACACCTTC,CSARRPGQGGGYTF
few,NA,TRBV7-9,TRBJ2-1,TGTGCCAGCAGCCCCATAGCAGGGTCAGCCCCCAATGAGCAGTTCTTC,CASSPIAGSAPNEQFF
many,NA,TRBV24-1,TRBJ1-2,TGTGCCACCAGTGATTCTAGGACCCTTGGGGGCTACACCTTC,CATSDSRTLGGYTF
few,NA,TRBV30,TRBJ2-5,TGTGCCTGGAGTGCGGGCACAGAGACCCAGTACTTC,CAWSAGTETQYF
once,NA,TRBV21-1,TRBJ1-5,TGTGCCAGCAGCGACAGGACAGATAGCAATCAGCCCCAGCATTTT,CASSDRTDSNQPQHF
few,NA,TRBV10-1,TRBJ1-2,TGCGCCAGCAGTTTCCAATCAAGATCGCGAAAGACCTATGGCTACACCTTC,CASSFQSRSRKTYGYTF
many,NA,TRBV5-8,TRBJ1-2,TGTGCCAGCACACGCAGTCATCCACGAAAGACCTATGGCTACACCTTC,CASTRSHPRKTYGYTF
once,TRBD2,TRBV20-1,TRBJ2-3,TGCAGTGCTAGGAAGCTAGCGGTGCTCACAGGTACGCAGTATTTT,CSARKLAVLTGTQYF
many,TRBD2,TRBV20-1,TRBJ2-1,TGCAGTGCTGTGTTACTAGCGGGAAGCTCCTACAATGAGCAGTTCTTC,CSAVLLAGSSYNEQFF
NA,TRBD1,TRBV7-6,TRBJ2-3,TGTGCCAGCAGCTTAGTCGTGACAGGGGCCACGGCTACGCAGTATTTT,CASSLVVTGATATQYF
NA,TRBD2,TRBV6-1,TRBJ2-3,TGTGCCAGCAGTGAAACCGGACTAGCGGGAGCCTGGACGGTGGAAACAGATACGCAGTATTTT,CASSETGLAGAWTVETDTQYF